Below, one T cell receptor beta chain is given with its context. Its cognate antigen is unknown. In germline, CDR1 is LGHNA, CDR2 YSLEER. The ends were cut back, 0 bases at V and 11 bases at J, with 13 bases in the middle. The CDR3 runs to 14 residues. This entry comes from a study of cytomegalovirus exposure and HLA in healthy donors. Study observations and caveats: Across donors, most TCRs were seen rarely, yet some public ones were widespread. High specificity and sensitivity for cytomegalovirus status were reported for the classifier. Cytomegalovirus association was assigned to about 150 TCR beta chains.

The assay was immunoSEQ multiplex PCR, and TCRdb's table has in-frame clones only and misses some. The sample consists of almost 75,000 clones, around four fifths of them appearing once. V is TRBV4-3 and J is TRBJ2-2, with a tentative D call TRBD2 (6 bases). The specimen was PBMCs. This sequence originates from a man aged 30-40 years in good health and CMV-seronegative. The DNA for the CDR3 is TGCGCCAGCAGCCAAGATCCCAGGGAGGTTGAGCTGTTTTTT. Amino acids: CASSQDPREVELFF.